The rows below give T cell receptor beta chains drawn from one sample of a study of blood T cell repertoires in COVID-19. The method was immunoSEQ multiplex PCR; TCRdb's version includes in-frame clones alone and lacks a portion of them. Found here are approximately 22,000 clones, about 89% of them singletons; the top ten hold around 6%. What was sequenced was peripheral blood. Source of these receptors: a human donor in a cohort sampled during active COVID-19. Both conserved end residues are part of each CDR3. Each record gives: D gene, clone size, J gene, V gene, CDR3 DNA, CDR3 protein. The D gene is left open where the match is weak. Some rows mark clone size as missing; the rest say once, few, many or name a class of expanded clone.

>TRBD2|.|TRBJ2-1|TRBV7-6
TGTGCCAGCAGCTTAAGGAATCCTCTAGCGGAGGGGATCAATGAGCAGTTCTTC
CASSLRNPLAEGINEQFF
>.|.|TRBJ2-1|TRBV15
TGTGCCACCCTTCGGGTCCCGGGAGATTACAATGAGCAGTTCTTC
CATLRVPGDYNEQFF
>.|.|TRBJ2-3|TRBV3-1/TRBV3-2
TGTGCCAGCAGCCAAGATCTGACTGGTCCAGATACGCAGTATTTT
CASSQDLTGPDTQYF
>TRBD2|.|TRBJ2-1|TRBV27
TGTGCCAGCAGTTCTGGAACTAGCGGCGCCAATGAGCAGTTCTTC
CASSSGTSGANEQFF
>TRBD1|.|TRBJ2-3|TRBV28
TGTGCCAGCAGTTGGGAGGACAGGGGGGTTCGTAACACAGATACGCAGTATTTT
CASSWEDRGVRNTDTQYF
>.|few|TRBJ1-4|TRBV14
TGTGCCAGCAGCCAAGGCCTCAGTAGACATAATGAAAAACTGTTTTTT
CASSQGLSRHNEKLFF
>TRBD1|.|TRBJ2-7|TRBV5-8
TGTGCCAGCAGCTTCGGACAGGGCTCCGAGCAGTACTTC
CASSFGQGSEQYF
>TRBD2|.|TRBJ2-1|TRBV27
TGTGCCAGCAGTTTATTGCCTAGCGGGAGCAATGAGCAGTTCTTC
CASSLLPSGSNEQFF
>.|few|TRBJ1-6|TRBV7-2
TGTGCCAGCAGCTTAGGCCAGCTGACAAATTCACCCCTCCACTTT
CASSLGQLTNSPLHF
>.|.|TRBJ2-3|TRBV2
TGTGCCTATTACGAGCCGGGGTCGGGAGCAGATACGCAGTATTTT
CAYYEPGSGADTQYF
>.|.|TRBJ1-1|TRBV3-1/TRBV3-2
TGTGCCAGCAGTCGGGGACACATGAACACTGAAGCTTTCTTT
CASSRGHMNTEAFF
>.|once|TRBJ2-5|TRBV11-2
TGTGCCAGCAGCCCGGAGGGGGCTAGTAGGCAAGAGACCCAGTACTTC
CASSPEGASRQETQYF
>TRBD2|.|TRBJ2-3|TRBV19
TGTGCCAGTAGTGTCATACTAGCGGATAGCACAGATACGCAGTATTTT
CASSVILADSTDTQYF
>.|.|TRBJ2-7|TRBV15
TGTGCCACCAGCAGAGAGAAAGGCGGGTACGAGCAGTACTTC
CATSREKGGYEQYF
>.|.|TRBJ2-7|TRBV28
TGTGCCAGCAGTTTATTGGGCTACGAGGGGCAGTACTTC
CASSLLGYEGQYF
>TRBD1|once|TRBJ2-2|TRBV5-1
TGCGCCAGCAGCCTACAGACAGGGACCGCCGGGGAGCTGTTTTTT
CASSLQTGTAGELFF
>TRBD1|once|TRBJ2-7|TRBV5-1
TGCGCCAGCAGCCTCGAGGGGGCGCCTAGGGAGCAGTACTTC
CASSLEGAPREQYF
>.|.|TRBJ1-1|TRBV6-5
TGTGCCAGCAGAGGGGGGGCTCACACTGAAGCTTTCTTT
CASRGGAHTEAFF
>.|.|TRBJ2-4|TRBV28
TGTGCCAGCAGTTTCTCGGACGGGGAGTGGTACTTC
CASSFSDGEWYF
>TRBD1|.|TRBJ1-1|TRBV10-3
TGTGCCATCAGCTCCGGGACAGGGGGCACTGAAGCTTTCTTT
CAISSGTGGTEAFF
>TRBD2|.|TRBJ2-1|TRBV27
TGTGCCAGCAGTTTATCGACTAGCAACAATGAGCAGTTCTTC
CASSLSTSNNEQFF
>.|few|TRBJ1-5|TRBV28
TGTGCCAGCAGTTTTGGTAGTAGAAACTATAGCAATCAGCCCCAGCATTTT
CASSFGSRNYSNQPQHF
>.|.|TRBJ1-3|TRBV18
TGTGCCAGCTCAGACAGCTCTGGAAACACCATATATTTT
CASSDSSGNTIYF
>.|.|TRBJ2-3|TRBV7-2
TGTGCCAGCAGCCAGGGGTTAGGAATGGTGCAGTATTTT
CASSQGLGMVQYF
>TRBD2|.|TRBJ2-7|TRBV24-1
TGTGCCACCAGTGGAGCGGGAGTCGAGCAGTACTTC
CATSGAGVEQYF
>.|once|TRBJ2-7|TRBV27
TGTGCCACTCTAATTACCGGGGGTCACGAGCAGTACTTC
CATLITGGHEQYF
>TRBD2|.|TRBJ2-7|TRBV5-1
TGCGCCAGCAGCTTGGTTGTGGGAGCTAGCGGGAGAAGCTACGAGCAGTACTTC
CASSLVVGASGRSYEQYF
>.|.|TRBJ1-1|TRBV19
TGTGCCAGTAGTCCGGGAACAGTGTCTGTTGAAGCTTTCTTT
CASSPGTVSVEAFF
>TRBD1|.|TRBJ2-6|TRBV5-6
TGTGCCAGCAGCTCCGACAGGGGGCGCGCGGCCAACGTCCTGACTTTC
CASSSDRGRAANVLTF
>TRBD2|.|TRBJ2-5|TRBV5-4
TGTGCCAGCAGACCGGGACTAGCGGGAGGGGACCAAGAGACCCAGTACTTC
CASRPGLAGGDQETQYF
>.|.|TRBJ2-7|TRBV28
TGTGCCAGCAGCCCCTCCGTGGCCGTCTCCTACGAGCAGTACTTC
CASSPSVAVSYEQYF
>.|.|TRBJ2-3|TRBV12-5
TGTGCTAGTGGTTTACGGACTGGGACAGATACGCAGTATTTT
CASGLRTGTDTQYF
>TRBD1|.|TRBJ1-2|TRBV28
TGTGCCAGCAAGGACAGGGGGAAGTTTTATGGCTACACCTTC
CASKDRGKFYGYTF